This T cell receptor beta chain was found in a study of blood T cells in healthy people across ages. Sample-barcoded 5' priming and a J-beta primer mix drove a second PCR of about 7 to 11 cycles. One entry per CDR3 protein, called by TCRdb with MiXCR from the 5' RACE reads. The table includes about 830,000 distinct CDR3 sequences, around 62% detected once. The CDR3 is 13 amino acids. The V and J ends lost 6 bases and 5 bases, in that order; junction bases with no gene match: 6. In germline, CDR1 is DFQATT, CDR2 SNEGSKA (reference sequence). The sequence came from a man aged 25-45 years in good health. The rearrangement links TRBV20-1 to TRBJ2-5; TRBD2 matches 10 bases. What was sequenced was blood. DNA of the CDR3: TGCAGTGCAGCCCCGGGACTAGCGGAGACCCAGTACTTC. The encoded protein is CSAAPGLAETQYF.